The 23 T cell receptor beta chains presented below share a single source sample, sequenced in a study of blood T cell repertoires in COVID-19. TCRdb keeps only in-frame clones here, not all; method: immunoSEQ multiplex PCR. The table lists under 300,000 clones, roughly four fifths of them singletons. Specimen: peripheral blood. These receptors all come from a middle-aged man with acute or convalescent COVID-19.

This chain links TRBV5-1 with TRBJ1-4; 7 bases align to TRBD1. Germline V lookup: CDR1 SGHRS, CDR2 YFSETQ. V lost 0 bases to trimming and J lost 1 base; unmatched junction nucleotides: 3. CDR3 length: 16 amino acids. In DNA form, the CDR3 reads TGCGCCAGCAGCTTGGCTCAGGGGGTAACTAATGAAAAACTGTTTTTT. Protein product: CASSLAQGVTNEKLFF.

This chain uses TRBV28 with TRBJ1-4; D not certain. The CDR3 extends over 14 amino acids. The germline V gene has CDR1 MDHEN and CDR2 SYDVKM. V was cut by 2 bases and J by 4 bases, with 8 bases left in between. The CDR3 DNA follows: TGTGCCAGCAGTTTAAACTCGGGTAATGAAAAACTGTTTTTT. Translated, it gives CASSLNSGNEKLFF.

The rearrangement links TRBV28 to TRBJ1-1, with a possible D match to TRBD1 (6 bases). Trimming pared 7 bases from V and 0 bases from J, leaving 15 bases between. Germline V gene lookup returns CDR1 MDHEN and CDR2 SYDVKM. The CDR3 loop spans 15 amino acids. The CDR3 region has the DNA TGTGCCAGCACCACGGGGGGACAACTGAACACTGAAGCTTTCTTT. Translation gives CASTTGGQLNTEAFF.

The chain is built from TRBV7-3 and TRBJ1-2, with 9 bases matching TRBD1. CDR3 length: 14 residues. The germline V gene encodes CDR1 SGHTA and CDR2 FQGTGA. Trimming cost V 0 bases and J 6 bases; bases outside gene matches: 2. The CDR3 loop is CASSLTGQGHGYTF. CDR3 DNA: TGTGCCAGCAGCTTAACGGGACAGGGCCATGGCTACACCTTC.

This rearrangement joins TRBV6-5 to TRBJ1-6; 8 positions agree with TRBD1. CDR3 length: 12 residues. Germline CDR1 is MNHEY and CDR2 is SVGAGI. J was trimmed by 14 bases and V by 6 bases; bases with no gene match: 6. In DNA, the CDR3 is TGTGCCAGCAGATCGACAGGGGAGGCCCTCCACTTT. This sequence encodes CASRSTGEALHF.

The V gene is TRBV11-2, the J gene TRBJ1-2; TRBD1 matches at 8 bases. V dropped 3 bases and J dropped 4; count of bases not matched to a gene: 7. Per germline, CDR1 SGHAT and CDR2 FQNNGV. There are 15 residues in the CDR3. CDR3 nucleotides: TGTGCCAGCAGCTTTACTTCCGGACAGGGCTATGGCTACACCTTC. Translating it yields CASSFTSGQGYGYTF.

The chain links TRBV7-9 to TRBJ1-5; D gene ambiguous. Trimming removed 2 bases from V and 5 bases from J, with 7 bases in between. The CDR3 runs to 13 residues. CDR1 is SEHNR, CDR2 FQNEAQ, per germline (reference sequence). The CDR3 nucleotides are TGTGCCAGCAGCTTATCCGGGGATCAGCCCCAGCATTTT. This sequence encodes CASSLSGDQPQHF.

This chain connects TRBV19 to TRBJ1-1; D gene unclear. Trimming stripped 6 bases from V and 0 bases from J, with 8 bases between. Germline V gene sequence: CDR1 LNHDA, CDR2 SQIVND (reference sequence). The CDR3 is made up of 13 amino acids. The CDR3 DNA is TGTGCCAGTAGCCAATCAGTGAACACTGAAGCTTTCTTT. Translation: CASSQSVNTEAFF.

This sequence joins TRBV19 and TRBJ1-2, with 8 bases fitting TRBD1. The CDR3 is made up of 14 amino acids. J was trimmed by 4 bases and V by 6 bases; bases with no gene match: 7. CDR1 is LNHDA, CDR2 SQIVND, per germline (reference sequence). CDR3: CASSLQGDSYGYTF. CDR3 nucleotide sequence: TGTGCCAGTAGCTTACAGGGGGATTCCTATGGCTACACCTTC.

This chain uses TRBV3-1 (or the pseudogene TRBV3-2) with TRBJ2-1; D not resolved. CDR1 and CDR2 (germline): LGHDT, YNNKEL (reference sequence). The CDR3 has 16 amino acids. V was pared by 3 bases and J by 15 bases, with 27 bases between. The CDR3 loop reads CASSHLVARSPTSRFF. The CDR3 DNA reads TGTGCCAGCAGCCATCTGGTGGCTAGAAGTCCCACGAGCCGGTTCTTC.

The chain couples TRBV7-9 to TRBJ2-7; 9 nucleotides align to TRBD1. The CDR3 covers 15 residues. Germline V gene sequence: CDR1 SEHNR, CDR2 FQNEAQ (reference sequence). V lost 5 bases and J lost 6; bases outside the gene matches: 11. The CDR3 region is CASSHRDRVILEQYF. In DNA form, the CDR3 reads TGTGCCAGCAGCCACCGGGACAGGGTAATTCTCGAGCAGTACTTC. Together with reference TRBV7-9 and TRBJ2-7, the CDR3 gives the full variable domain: DTGVSQNPRHKITKRGQNVTFRCDPISEHNRLYWYRQTLGQGPEFLTYFQNEAQLEKSRLLSDRFSAERPKGSFSTLEIQRTEQGDSAMYLCASSHRDRVILEQYFGPGTRLTVT.

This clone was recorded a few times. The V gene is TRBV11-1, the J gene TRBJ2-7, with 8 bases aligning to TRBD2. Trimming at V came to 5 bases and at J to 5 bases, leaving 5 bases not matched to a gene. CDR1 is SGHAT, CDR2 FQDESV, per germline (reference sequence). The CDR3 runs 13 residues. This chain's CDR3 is CASSTGTRNEQYF. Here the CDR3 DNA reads TGTGCCAGCAGCACAGGGACTAGGAACGAGCAGTACTTC.

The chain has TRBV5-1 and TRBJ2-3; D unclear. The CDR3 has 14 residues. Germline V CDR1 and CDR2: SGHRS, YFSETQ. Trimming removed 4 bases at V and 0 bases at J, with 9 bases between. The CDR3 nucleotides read TGCGCCAGCAGCCGATACTCTAGCACAGATACGCAGTATTTT. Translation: CASSRYSSTDTQYF.

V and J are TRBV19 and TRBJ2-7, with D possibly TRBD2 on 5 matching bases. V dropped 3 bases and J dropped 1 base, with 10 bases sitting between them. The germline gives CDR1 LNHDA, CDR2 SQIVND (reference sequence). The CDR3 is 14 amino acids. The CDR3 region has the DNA TGTGCCAGTAGTATCGGGGATCGGTCCTACGAGCAGTACTTC. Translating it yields CASSIGDRSYEQYF.

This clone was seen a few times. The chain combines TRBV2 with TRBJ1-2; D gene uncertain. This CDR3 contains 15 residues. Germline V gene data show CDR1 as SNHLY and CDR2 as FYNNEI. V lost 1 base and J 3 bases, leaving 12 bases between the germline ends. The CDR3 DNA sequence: TGTGCCAGCAGTGAAGGAATCTGGGGAGACTATGGCTACACCTTC. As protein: CASSEGIWGDYGYTF.

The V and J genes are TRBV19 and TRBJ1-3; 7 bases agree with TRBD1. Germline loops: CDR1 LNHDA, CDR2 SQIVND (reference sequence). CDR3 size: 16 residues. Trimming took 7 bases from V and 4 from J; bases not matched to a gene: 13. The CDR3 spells CASTPSRGTVGNTIYF. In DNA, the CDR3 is TGTGCCAGTACTCCAAGTCGTGGGACAGTAGGAAACACCATATATTTT.

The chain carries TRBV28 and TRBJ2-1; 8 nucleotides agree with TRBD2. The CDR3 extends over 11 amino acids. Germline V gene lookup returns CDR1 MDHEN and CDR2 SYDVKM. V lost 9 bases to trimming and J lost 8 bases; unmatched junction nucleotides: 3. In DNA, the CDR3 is TGTGCCAGTAAGCGGGAGTATGAGCAGTTCTTC. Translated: CASKREYEQFF.

CDR3 sequence: CAWSVTRRTDTQYF. The DNA for the CDR3 is TGTGCCTGGAGTGTAACCAGGCGCACAGATACGCAGTATTTT. The rearrangement uses TRBV30 and TRBJ2-3; D remains ambiguous. The germline V and J ends were trimmed by 0 bases and 1 base, with 8 bases remaining between them. The CDR3 sequence is 14 residues long. Germline V gives CDR1 GTSNPN, CDR2 SVGIG (reference sequence).

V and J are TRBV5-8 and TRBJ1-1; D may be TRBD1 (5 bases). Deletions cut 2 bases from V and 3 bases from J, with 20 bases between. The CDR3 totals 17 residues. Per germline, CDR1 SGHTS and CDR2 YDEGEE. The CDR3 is CASSFWGFGGNDTEAFF. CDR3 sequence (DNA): TGTGCCAGCAGCTTTTGGGGATTCGGGGGGAACGACACTGAAGCTTTCTTT. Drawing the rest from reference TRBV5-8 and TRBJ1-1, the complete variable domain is EAGVTQSPTHLIKTRGQQATLRCSPISGHTSVYWYQQALGLGLQFLLWYDEGEERNRGNFPPRFSGRQFPNYSSELNVNALELEDSALYLCASSFWGFGGNDTEAFFGQGTRLTVV.

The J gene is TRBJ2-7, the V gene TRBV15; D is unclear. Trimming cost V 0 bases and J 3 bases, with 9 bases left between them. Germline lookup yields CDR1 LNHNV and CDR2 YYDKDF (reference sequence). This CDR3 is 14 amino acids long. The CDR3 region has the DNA TGTGCCACCAGCAGAGATTTGGAGCTCTACGAGCAGTACTTC. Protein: CATSRDLELYEQYF.

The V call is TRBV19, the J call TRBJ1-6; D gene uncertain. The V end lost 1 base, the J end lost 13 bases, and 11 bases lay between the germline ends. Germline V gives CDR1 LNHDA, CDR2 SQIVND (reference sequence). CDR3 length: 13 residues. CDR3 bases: TGTGCCAGTAGTATAGGAGAGCGAAAGCCCCTCCACTTT. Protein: CASSIGERKPLHF.

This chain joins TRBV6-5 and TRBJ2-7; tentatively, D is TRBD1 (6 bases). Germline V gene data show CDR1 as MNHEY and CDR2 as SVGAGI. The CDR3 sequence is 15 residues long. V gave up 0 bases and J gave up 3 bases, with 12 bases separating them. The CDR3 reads CASSYSLQGVYEQYF. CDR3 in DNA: TGTGCCAGCAGTTACTCGTTACAGGGAGTCTACGAGCAGTACTTC.

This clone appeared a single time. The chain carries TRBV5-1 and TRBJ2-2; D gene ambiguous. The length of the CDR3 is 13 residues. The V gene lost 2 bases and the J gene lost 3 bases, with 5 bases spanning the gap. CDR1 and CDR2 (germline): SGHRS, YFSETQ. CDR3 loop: CASSFGYTGELFF. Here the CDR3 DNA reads TGCGCCAGCAGCTTCGGGTACACCGGGGAGCTGTTTTTT. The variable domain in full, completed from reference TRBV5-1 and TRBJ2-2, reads KAGVTQTPRYLIKTRGQQVTLSCSPISGHRSVSWYQQTPGQGLQFLFEYFSETQRNKGNFPGRFSGRQFSNSRSEMNVSTLELGDSALYLCASSFGYTGELFFGEGSRLTVL.